A selection of T cell receptor beta chains follows, all from one sample in a study of blood T cell repertoires in COVID-19. Assay used: immunoSEQ multiplex PCR; TCRdb lists only in-frame clones, some missing. The sample has some 300,000 clones, nearly 90% seen once; the top ten hold roughly a tenth. The sequenced material came from PBMCs or T cells enriched from blood (not recorded which). These receptors came from a woman in her 30s who had recovered from COVID-19. Each CDR3 is given with its conserved first and last residue. The D gene is left open where the match is weak. The size field is filled for only some rows; it gives once, few, many or a size class.

j_gene,v_gene,abundance,d_gene,CDR3nt,CDR3aa
TRBJ2-5,TRBV4-2,NA,NA,TGTGCCAGCAGCCAAGATTTGCAGATCCAAGAGACCCAGTACTTC,CASSQDLQIQETQYF
TRBJ2-1,TRBV24-1,NA,NA,TGTGCCACCAGTGGGCCAAACTCCTACAATGAGCAGTTCTTC,CATSGPNSYNEQFF
TRBJ1-1,TRBV28,few,NA,TGTGCCAGCAGTTTAAGTTTTCGACAGAGCACTGAAGCTTTCTTT,CASSLSFRQSTEAFF
TRBJ2-7,TRBV18,once,NA,TGTGCCAGCTCACAAAGAACAGGAGACCCGGAGCAGTACTTC,CASSQRTGDPEQYF
TRBJ2-1,TRBV12-1,NA,NA,TGTGCCAGCAGCTCGCCCGGGACAGGGGCCAATGAGCAGTTCTTC,CASSSPGTGANEQFF
TRBJ1-1,TRBV2,once,TRBD1,TGTGCCAGCAGATTATCCCGGACAGGGGGAACTGAAGCTTTCTTT,CASRLSRTGGTEAFF
TRBJ1-1,TRBV7-2,NA,NA,TGTGCCAGCAGCTTACTAGGGGTAAACACTGAAGCTTTCTTT,CASSLLGVNTEAFF
TRBJ1-5,TRBV6-2/TRBV6-3,NA,TRBD1,TGTGCCAGCAGTCGACAGGGGAGGCAGCCCCAGCATTTT,CASSRQGRQPQHF
TRBJ2-2,TRBV27,NA,TRBD2,TGTGCCAGCAGTTTAACTAGCGGGGCGAACACCGGGGAGCTGTTTTTT,CASSLTSGANTGELFF
TRBJ2-7,TRBV4-1,NA,NA,TGCGCCAGCAGGGCTTCCGGGACACAAGAGCAGTACTTC,CASRASGTQEQYF
TRBJ1-2,TRBV5-1,NA,TRBD1,TGCGCCAGCACACCAAGGACAGGAGGAAACTATGGCTACACCTTC,CASTPRTGGNYGYTF
TRBJ2-7,TRBV7-2,NA,TRBD2,TGTGCCAGCAGCCGGGGACTAGCGAGCTCCTACGAGCAGTACTTC,CASSRGLASSYEQYF
TRBJ2-3,TRBV7-2,NA,NA,TGTGCCAGCAGCTCCTATCGACGGGTACCAGATACGCAGTATTTT,CASSSYRRVPDTQYF
TRBJ2-1,TRBV7-9,NA,NA,TGTGCCAGCAGCTTGCGGAAAAACAACTACAATGAGCAGTTCTTC,CASSLRKNNYNEQFF
TRBJ1-3,TRBV6-4,NA,NA,TGTGCCAGCAGTGACTGGGCGGGAAACACCATATATTTT,CASSDWAGNTIYF
TRBJ1-5,TRBV27,NA,TRBD1,TGTGCCAGCAGTTCCAGGGGGTTCGGGCAGCCCCAGCATTTT,CASSSRGFGQPQHF
TRBJ2-3,TRBV5-1,NA,TRBD1,TGCGCCAGCAGCGACGGACAGGGGGCGTTGGCAGATACGCAGTATTTT,CASSDGQGALADTQYF
TRBJ1-6,TRBV5-3,NA,TRBD1,TGTGCCAGAAGCTTGTCCTCAGCGGCTCGACCGGGACAGCCAAATTCACCCCTCCACTTT,CARSLSSAARPGQPNSPLHF
TRBJ1-5,TRBV9,NA,TRBD1,TGTGCCAGCAGCGGAGGGACAGGGATGGGCAATCAGCCCCAGCATTTT,CASSGGTGMGNQPQHF
TRBJ1-5,TRBV19,NA,NA,TGTGCCAGTACCTTACGACAGGTAGAGAATCAGCCCCAGCATTTT,CASTLRQVENQPQHF
TRBJ2-7,TRBV4-3,NA,NA,TGCGCCAGCAGCCAAGGGCCGGGAGCGGCCTACGAGCAGTACTTC,CASSQGPGAAYEQYF
TRBJ1-1,TRBV10-3,NA,NA,TGTGCCATCCGGTCAGACAGGACCAACACTGAAGCTTTCTTT,CAIRSDRTNTEAFF
TRBJ1-5,TRBV28,NA,TRBD1,TGTGCCAGCACCCCGGGACAGATAAATCAGCCCCAGCATTTT,CASTPGQINQPQHF
TRBJ2-1,TRBV3-1/TRBV3-2,few,NA,TGTGCCAGCAGCCAAGATTTAGTTTCCTACAATGAGCAGTTCTTC,CASSQDLVSYNEQFF
TRBJ1-1,TRBV19,NA,TRBD1,TGTGCCAGTAGTACCCAACCCCGACAGGGGGTCCTGAACACTGAAGCTTTCTTT,CASSTQPRQGVLNTEAFF
TRBJ2-1,TRBV6-5,NA,NA,TGTGCCAGCAGAGATGTAGCGTGGCAGTTCTTC,CASRDVAWQFF
TRBJ1-2,TRBV6-5,NA,NA,TGTGCCAGCAGTCCGTTCAGGGGCTATGGCTACACCTTC,CASSPFRGYGYTF